A selection of T cell receptor beta chains follows, all from one sample in a study of T-cell reconstitution after alpha-beta-depleted transplantation in children. TCRdb itself ran the PCR reads through MiXCR, one entry per CDR3 protein. The sample records about 980,000 distinct CDR3 sequences, roughly 29% being singletons. The sequencing here drew on PBMCs, mostly from graft donor cells, taken 360 days after TCRalphabeta/CD19-depleted stem cell transplant. The source of these receptors is a boy under two years old who had a stem cell transplant for SCID, so the T cells may come from the graft donor. The CDR3 runs from the conserved cysteine through the conserved F or W. A D gene is named only where the DNA matches it firmly. Clone size is not always given. Where it is, it says once, few, many or a class for expanded clones.

cdr3_nt: TGTGCCAGCGGGGACAGGCGAACGAACACTGAAGCTTTCTTT
cdr3_aa: CASGDRRTNTEAFF
j_call: TRBJ1-1
clone_size: few
d_call: TRBD1
v_call: TRBV2

cdr3_nt: TGTGCCAGCAGTGACCTTGGGACTGAAGCTTTCTTT
cdr3_aa: CASSDLGTEAFF
j_call: TRBJ1-1
clone_size: few
d_call: NA
v_call: TRBV28

cdr3_nt: TGCAGTGCTAGGGACAGCAGATCTTATGGCTACACCTTC
cdr3_aa: CSARDSRSYGYTF
j_call: TRBJ1-2
clone_size: many
d_call: NA
v_call: TRBV20-1

cdr3_nt: TGCAGCGTTGACGGGACAGGCCACTCCTACAATGAGCAGTTCTTC
cdr3_aa: CSVDGTGHSYNEQFF
j_call: TRBJ2-1
clone_size: NA
d_call: TRBD1
v_call: TRBV29-1

cdr3_nt: TGTGCCAGCAGCTTTGGAGGATCCCAAGAGACCCAGTACTTC
cdr3_aa: CASSFGGSQETQYF
j_call: TRBJ2-5
clone_size: many
d_call: NA
v_call: TRBV7-3

cdr3_nt: TGCGCCAGCAGTCGCTCGGGACAGGGGGCAATCAATGAGCAGTTCTTC
cdr3_aa: CASSRSGQGAINEQFF
j_call: TRBJ2-1
clone_size: NA
d_call: TRBD1
v_call: TRBV4-1

cdr3_nt: TGCGCCAGCGAGATCAAAAACATTCAGTACTTC
cdr3_aa: CASEIKNIQYF
j_call: TRBJ2-4
clone_size: few
d_call: NA
v_call: TRBV10-2

cdr3_nt: TGTGCCAGCAGTTCGGGGGGCCGGACAGGGAAGAACACTGAAGCTTTCTTT
cdr3_aa: CASSSGGRTGKNTEAFF
j_call: TRBJ1-1
clone_size: many
d_call: TRBD1
v_call: TRBV12-3/TRBV12-4

cdr3_nt: TGCAGTGCGGCCGGACAGGGGGCGCCTCGGGAGCAGTACTTC
cdr3_aa: CSAAGQGAPREQYF
j_call: TRBJ2-7
clone_size: NA
d_call: TRBD1
v_call: TRBV20-1

cdr3_nt: TGTGCCAGCAGTCCCCGCTGGGGCTTAGGGACTTATAATTCACCCCTCCACTTT
cdr3_aa: CASSPRWGLGTYNSPLHF
j_call: TRBJ1-6
clone_size: NA
d_call: NA
v_call: TRBV6-1

cdr3_nt: TGTGCCAGCAGTACACCGGGACGGAGATACAATGAGCAGTTCTTC
cdr3_aa: CASSTPGRRYNEQFF
j_call: TRBJ2-1
clone_size: once
d_call: NA
v_call: TRBV28

cdr3_nt: TGCAGCGTTGGGTGGCAGGTGAACGCACCCGGGGAGCTGTTTTTT
cdr3_aa: CSVGWQVNAPGELFF
j_call: TRBJ2-2
clone_size: many
d_call: NA
v_call: TRBV29-1